Listed here is a single TCR beta chain. Its specificity is not known. The CDR3 consists of 13 residues. In germline, CDR1 is SGHTA, CDR2 FQGTGA. V shed 4 bases, J shed 7 bases, and the junction held 6 bases outside the gene matches. This specimen comes from a study of CD8 T cells in Susac syndrome. Study-level findings and limits: TCR sequencing and HLA analysis covered a relatively small number of individuals.

An amount of RNA that ranged from roughly 0.5 to 1 ug was reverse transcribed with random hexamers. TCRdb itself ran the immunoSEQ multiplex PCR reads through MiXCR, one entry per CDR3 protein. The table records about 120,000 distinct CDR3 sequences, around 94% of them present only once. This chain links TRBV7-3 with TRBJ2-7, with 8 bases lining up with TRBD2. This clonotype originated in a human donor with Susac syndrome. The sequencing input was CD8+ T cells from PBMCs. The DNA for the CDR3 is TGTGCCAGCAGCTGGACTAGCAACGGGGAGCAGTACTTC. Its protein is CASSWTSNGEQYF.